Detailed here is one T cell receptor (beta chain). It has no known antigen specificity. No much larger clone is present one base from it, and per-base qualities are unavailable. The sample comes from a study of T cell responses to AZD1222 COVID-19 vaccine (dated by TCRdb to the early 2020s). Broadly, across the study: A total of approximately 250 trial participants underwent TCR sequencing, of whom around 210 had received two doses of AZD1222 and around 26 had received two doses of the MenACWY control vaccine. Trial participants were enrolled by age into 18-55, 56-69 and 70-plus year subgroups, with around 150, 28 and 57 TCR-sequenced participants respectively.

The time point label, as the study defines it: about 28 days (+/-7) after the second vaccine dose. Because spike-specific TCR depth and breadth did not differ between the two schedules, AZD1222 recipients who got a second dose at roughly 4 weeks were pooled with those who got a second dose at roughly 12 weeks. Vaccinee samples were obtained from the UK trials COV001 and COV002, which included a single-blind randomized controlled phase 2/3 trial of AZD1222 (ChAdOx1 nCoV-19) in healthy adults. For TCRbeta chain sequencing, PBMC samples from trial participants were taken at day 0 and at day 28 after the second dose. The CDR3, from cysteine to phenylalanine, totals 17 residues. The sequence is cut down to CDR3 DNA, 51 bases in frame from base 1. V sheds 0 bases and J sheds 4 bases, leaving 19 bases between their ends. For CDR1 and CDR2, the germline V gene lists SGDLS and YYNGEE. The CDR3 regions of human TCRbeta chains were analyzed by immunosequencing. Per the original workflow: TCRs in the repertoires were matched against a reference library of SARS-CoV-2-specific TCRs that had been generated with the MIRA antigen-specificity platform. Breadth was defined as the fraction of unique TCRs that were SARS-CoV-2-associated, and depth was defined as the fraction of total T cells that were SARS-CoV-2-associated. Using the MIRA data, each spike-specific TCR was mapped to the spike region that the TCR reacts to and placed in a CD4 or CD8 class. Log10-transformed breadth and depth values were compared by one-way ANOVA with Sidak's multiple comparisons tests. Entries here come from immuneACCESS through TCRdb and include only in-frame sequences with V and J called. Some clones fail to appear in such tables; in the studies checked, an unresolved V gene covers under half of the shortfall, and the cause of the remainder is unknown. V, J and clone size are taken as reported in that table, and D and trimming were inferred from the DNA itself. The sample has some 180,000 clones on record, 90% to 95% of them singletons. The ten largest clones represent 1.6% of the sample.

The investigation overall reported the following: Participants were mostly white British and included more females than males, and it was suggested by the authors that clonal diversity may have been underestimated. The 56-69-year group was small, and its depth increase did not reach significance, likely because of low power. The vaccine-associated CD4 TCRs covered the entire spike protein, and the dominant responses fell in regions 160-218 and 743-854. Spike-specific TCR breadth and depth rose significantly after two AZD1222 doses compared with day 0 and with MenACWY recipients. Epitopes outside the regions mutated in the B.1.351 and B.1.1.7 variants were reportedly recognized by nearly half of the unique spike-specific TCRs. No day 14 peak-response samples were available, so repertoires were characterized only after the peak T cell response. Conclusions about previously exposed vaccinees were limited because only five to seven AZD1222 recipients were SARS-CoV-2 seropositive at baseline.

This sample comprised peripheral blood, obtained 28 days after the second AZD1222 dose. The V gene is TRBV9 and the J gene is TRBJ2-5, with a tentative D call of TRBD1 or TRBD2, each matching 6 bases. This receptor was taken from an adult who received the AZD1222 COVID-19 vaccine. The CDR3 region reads CASSVGLGGQWGETQYF. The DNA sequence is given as TGTGCCAGCAGCGTAGGTTTGGGGGGCCAGTGGGGAGAGACCCAGTACTTC.